This TCR beta chain was observed in a study of neurological immune-mediated disorders. In TCRdb, the 5' RACE reads were re-called with MiXCR into one record per CDR3 protein. The repertoire consists of about 59,000 distinct CDR3 sequences, with approximately 12% occurring once and the leading ten covering roughly a tenth. This clonotype is categorized as medium-sized. The CDR3 is 13 amino acids. V shed 2 bases, J shed 10 bases, and the junction held 4 bases outside the gene matches. Germline-derived CDR1 and CDR2 are SGHTA and FQGTGA. The chain employs TRBV7-3 and TRBJ2-1, with 8 bases fitting TRBD1. The sequencing sample was made of PBMCs. This TCR was sampled from a woman between 55 and 75 years old with HTLV-1-associated myelopathy (HAM/TSP). This CDR3 reads CASSLAGGAEQFF. The CDR3 DNA reads TGTGCCAGCAGCTTAGCAGGGGGCGCGGAGCAGTTCTTC.